Sequencing of this T cell receptor (beta chain) was carried out in a study of CD8+ T cells in alopecia areata. About the study: Treatment of the treated patients consisted of oral tofacitinib, 5 to 10 mg twice daily. Study results and caveats: Especially in alopecia totalis/universalis, lesional scalp showed greater clonality than normal scalp did.

A remark on this clone: Its antigen remains unknown.

This CDR3 spans 13 amino acids. Sample treatment: oral pan-JAK inhibitor, 5-10 mg twice daily. Obtained from alopecia areata patients were lesional scalp punch biopsies along with peripheral blood. cDNA reverse transcribed from extracted RNA served as the sequencing template. Sequenced by immunoSEQ multiplex PCR; TCRdb stores in-frame clones only, minus some. There are 150,000 or so clones in the sample; around 86% occur only once, and over 10% lies in the top ten. Material: CD8+ T cells sorted from blood, obtained at week 4, from a patient treated with tofacitinib. J is TRBJ2-3 and V is TRBV21-1; the DNA was not used to check the table's D call, TRBD1. TRBV21-1 is a pseudogene segment. The origin of this receptor is a human donor with alopecia areata. The CDR3 sequence is CASNRTGKDTQYF. CDR3 bases: TGTGCCAGCAATCGGACAGGAAAAGATACGCAGTATTTT.